This entry concerns a single T cell receptor beta chain. This clone was seen only a few times. Its binding antigen is unknown. No clone much larger than this one lies a single base away; base qualities are absent. Including cysteine and phenylalanine, the CDR3 has 15 amino acids. Solely the CDR3 DNA is kept, with 45 bases framed from the first base. CDR1 and CDR2, per the germline V gene, are MGHRA and YSYEKL. V loses 1 base, J loses 6 bases, and the germline ends lie 14 bases apart. These data belong to a study of beta chain features in type 1 diabetes (dated by TCRdb to the late 2010s). Context from the whole study: Mean age, gender distribution, total cell number and subset yield were not different between patients and healthy donors. A total of roughly 100 million sorted cells were examined across all samples, and a strong correlation was observed between cell number per subset and RNA yield. The study compared TCRB repertoires of sorted circulating CD4+ T cell subsets between recently diagnosed type 1 diabetes patients and matched healthy donors. Whereas all 30 or so donors provided naive and central memory subsets, regulatory and stem cell-like memory subsets were isolated from just 8 patients and about eight healthy donors. Here is what the overall study found, with its caveats: PCR may preferentially amplify shorter templates, but because patient and control samples were amplified and corrected together, any resulting skew would affect both groups equally. Because small numbers of individuals were included in the HLA sub-analyses, any influence of HLA type on TCRB rearrangement was left unresolved. Because cDNA was sequenced instead of genomic DNA, activated cells with high expression could be over-represented, although the groups did not differ in activation or CD3 levels. In all four CD4+ subsets, TCRB CDR3 length was moderately but significantly shorter in type 1 diabetes patients. At VDJ recombination sites, patients with type 1 diabetes made fewer insertions and deleted more nucleotides, a pattern implying thymic rearrangement abnormalities. Naive, central memory and regulatory TCRB repertoires appeared more similar among patients than among healthy donors.

A single peripheral blood draw of around 0.11 L on average was collected from each donor into heparinised tubes. Using a panel that included CD45RO, CCR7, CD25, CD127, CD95 and CD27, naive, central memory, regulatory and stem cell-like memory CD4+ T cells were sorted on a BD FACSAria II. Purity was above 95% for every sorted population. PBMCs were isolated immediately by Lymphoprep density gradient centrifugation and stained directly without culture. Samples were stained and sorted in pairs, with one healthy donor and one patient per experiment, so that batch effects were minimized. The entire amount of isolated RNA was reverse transcribed using the High Capacity cDNA Reverse Transcription Kit, so the sequenced TCRB transcripts were expressed ones. Naive, central memory and regulatory T cell samples underwent deep immunoSEQ sequencing, averaging about 3.5 million total reads per sample. Sorted cells were lysed in RLT buffer, and RNA was extracted using DNase-treated RNeasy Micro or Mini kits according to cell number. To prevent cross-contamination, every cell subset was processed on its own, while patient and healthy donor samples were processed together. The immunoSEQ multiplex PCR was used to amplify TCRB sequences from cDNA, generating 87-bp fragments that spanned the CDR3 region. Amplicons were sequenced on the Illumina HiSeq platform. In the original analysis: Synthetic template baselines were used to correct PCR bias computationally, reads within Hamming distance 2 were collapsed, and singletons that could not be merged were discarded. Reads were aligned against IMGT to assign V, D and J genes, CDR3 length and insertions or deletions at six rearrangement sites. Within each subset, clonotype counts were normalized to sorted cell number, after which true diversity and Gini coefficients were computed with the tcR R package. The overlap coefficient, calculated on TCRB nucleotide sequences, was used to measure repertoire sharing. Out-of-frame TCRB sequences from naive cells were analyzed as a proxy for the pre-selection repertoire. TCRdb took this table from immuneACCESS and kept in-frame rearrangements with V and J called. Such tables lack part of the clones; where checked against another copy, unresolved V genes explain under half of the gap, and the rest is unexplained. V and J calls and clone size come straight from that table; D and trimming were deduced from the DNA. Within this sample are 350,000 to 450,000 clones, with more than 11% of them counted one time only. The ten largest account for under 0.04% of the sample.

The material sequenced was naive CD4+ T cells from blood. The sample's cell subset or site label is to be understood as: true naive CD4+ T cells. The TCR originated in a man aged 30 to 45 in good health. The chain was built from TRBV4-1 and TRBJ2-3; perhaps TRBD1 is the D gene, with 6 bases matching. The nucleotide sequence reads TGCGCCAGCAGCCAAGTCTTTCTGGGGGCGGATACGCAGTATTTT. It codes for CASSQVFLGADTQYF.